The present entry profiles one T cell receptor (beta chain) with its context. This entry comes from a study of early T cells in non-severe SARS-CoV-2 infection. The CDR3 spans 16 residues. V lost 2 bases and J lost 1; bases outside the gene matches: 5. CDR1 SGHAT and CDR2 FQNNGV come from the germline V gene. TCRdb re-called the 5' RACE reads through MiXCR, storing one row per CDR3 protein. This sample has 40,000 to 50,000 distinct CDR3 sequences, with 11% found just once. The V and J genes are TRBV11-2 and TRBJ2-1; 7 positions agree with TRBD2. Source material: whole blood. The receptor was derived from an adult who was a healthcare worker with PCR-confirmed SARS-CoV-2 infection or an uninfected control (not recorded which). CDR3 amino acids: CASSLYGGGSYNEQFF. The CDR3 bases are TGTGCCAGCAGCTTATACGGCGGGGGATCCTACAATGAGCAGTTCTTC.